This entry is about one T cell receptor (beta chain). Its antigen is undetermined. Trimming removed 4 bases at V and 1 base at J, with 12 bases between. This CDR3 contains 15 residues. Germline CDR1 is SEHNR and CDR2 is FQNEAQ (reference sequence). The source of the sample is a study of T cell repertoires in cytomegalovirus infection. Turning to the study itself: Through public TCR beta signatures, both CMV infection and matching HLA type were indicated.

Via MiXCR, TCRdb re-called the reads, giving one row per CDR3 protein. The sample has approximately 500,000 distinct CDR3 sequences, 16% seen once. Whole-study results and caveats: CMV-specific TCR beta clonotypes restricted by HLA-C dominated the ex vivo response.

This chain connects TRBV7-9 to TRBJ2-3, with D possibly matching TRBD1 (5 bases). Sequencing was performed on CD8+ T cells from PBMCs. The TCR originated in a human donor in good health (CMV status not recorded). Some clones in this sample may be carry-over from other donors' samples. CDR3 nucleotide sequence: TGTGCCAGCAGCTGCGGACATGCTGGCACAGATACGCAGTATTTT. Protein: CASSCGHAGTDTQYF.